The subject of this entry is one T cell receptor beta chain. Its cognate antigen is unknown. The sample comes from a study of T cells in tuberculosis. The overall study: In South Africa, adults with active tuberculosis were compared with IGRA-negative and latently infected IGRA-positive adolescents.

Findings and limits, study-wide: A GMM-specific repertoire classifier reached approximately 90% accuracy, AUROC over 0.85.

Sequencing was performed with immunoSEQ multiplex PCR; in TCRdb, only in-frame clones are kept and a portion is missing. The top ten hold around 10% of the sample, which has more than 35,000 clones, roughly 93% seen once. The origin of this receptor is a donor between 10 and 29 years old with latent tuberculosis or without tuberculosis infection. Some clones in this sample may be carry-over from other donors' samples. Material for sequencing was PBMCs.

The CDR3 region has the DNA TGCGCCAGCAGCCAAGTGTATCGGCAAGGGACAGGGGTGGACGAGCAGTACTTC. Translating it yields CASSQVYRQGTGVDEQYF. The chain couples TRBV4-1 to TRBJ2-7, with TRBD1 matching 10 bases. V trimming: 1 base; J trimming: 5 bases; junction bases outside the gene matches: 14. This CDR3 is 18 amino acids long. Germline CDR1 and CDR2: MGHRA and YSYEKL.